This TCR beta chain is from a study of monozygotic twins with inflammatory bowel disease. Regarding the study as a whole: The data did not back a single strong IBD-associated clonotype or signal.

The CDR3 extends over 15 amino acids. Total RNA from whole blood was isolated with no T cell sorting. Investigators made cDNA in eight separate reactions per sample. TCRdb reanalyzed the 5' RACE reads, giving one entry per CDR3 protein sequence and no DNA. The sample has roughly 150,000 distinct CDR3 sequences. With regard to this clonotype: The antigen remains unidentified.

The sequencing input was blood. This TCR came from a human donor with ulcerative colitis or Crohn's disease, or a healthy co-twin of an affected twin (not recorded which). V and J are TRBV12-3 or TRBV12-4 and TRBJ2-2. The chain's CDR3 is CASSFNNAGTGELFF.